Below, 20 T cell receptor beta chains from the same sample are listed, as sequenced in a study of blood T cell repertoires in COVID-19. TCRdb's copy holds only in-frame clones and misses some; the assay was immunoSEQ multiplex PCR. The data show fewer than 350,000 clones, around 86% seen once. Sequencing was carried out using peripheral blood. The receptor set was obtained from a woman in her 30s who had recovered from COVID-19.

Only a few counts were recorded for this clone. The chain carries TRBV28 and TRBJ1-6; D not resolved. The CDR3 is made up of 12 amino acids. Germline V gene sequence: CDR1 MDHEN, CDR2 SYDVKM. Between the trimmed V and J ends, which lost 0 bases and 9 bases, there was a span of 3 bases. The CDR3 loop is CASSLWASPLHF. CDR3 bases: TGTGCCAGCAGTTTATGGGCTTCACCCCTCCACTTT.

The chain joins TRBV9 to TRBJ2-7, with 7 bases fitting TRBD2. The CDR3 has 14 residues. Germline CDR1 and CDR2: SGDLS and YYNGEE. V lost 1 base to trimming and J lost 5 bases; unmatched junction nucleotides: 6. CDR3 bases: TGTGCCAGCAGCGTATCCGGGAGGAATGACGAGCAGTACTTC. This sequence encodes CASSVSGRNDEQYF.

The chain carries TRBV7-2 and TRBJ2-5; tentatively, D is TRBD1 (5 bases). Germline-derived CDR1 and CDR2 are SGHTA and FQGNSA. V was clipped by 1 base and J by 1 base, with 7 bases between them. This CDR3 has 14 amino acids. DNA of the CDR3: TGTGCCAGCAGCTTAGGGGGCCCCCAAGAGACCCAGTACTTC. Its translation is CASSLGGPQETQYF.

This chain connects TRBV30 to TRBJ2-2; D might be TRBD1 (6 bases). Germline CDR1 and CDR2: GTSNPN and SVGIG (reference sequence). The length of the CDR3 is 16 residues. V was cut by 4 bases and J by 1 base, with 16 bases left in between. The CDR3 DNA reads as TGTGCCTGGACCATTCACAGGGCCGTGAACACCGGGGAGCTGTTTTTT. Encoded protein: CAWTIHRAVNTGELFF.

The chain combines TRBV4-1 with TRBJ1-5; 10 positions match TRBD1. Germline loops: CDR1 MGHRA, CDR2 YSYEKL. V shed 5 bases, J shed 3 bases, and the junction held 4 bases outside the gene matches. The CDR3 has 15 amino acids. The DNA for the CDR3 is TGCGCCAGCAGCGCGGGACAGGGGTACAATCAGCCCCAGCATTTT. This gives the protein CASSAGQGYNQPQHF.

For this clone: Other nucleotide sequences from this sample produce the same CDR3. V is TRBV11-2 and J is TRBJ2-1, with 11 nucleotides matching TRBD2. Germline CDR1 SGHAT, CDR2 FQNNGV. The CDR3 covers 15 residues. The V gene end was trimmed by 4 bases and the J gene end by 3 bases; junction bases not matched to a gene: 2. As DNA, the CDR3 is TGTGCCAGCAGCTCTGGACTAGCGGGCTACAATGAGCAGTTCTTC. The encoded protein is CASSSGLAGYNEQFF.

This clone was picked up one time. This chain uses TRBV4-1 with TRBJ2-7, with TRBD1 as a possible D gene (6 bases). The CDR3 has 16 amino acids. Germline loops: CDR1 MGHRA, CDR2 YSYEKL. V was clipped by 1 base and J by 0 bases, with 13 bases between them. CDR3 residues: CASSQVGQKSSYEQYF. The CDR3 DNA sequence: TGCGCCAGCAGCCAAGTGGGACAAAAAAGCTCCTACGAGCAGTACTTC.

The chain recombines TRBV27 with TRBJ2-7, with D maybe TRBD2 (5 bases). Germline V gene lookup returns CDR1 MNHEY and CDR2 SMNVEV (reference sequence). This CDR3 contains 12 residues. V was cut by 7 bases and J by 1 base, with 8 bases left in between. The CDR3 protein is CASNGVSYEQYF. DNA of the CDR3: TGTGCCAGCAACGGGGTATCCTACGAGCAGTACTTC.

The V call is TRBV4-1, the J call TRBJ2-7, with a possible D match to TRBD1 (6 bases). Per the germline V gene, CDR1 is MGHRA and CDR2 is YSYEKL. CDR3 size: 15 residues. The V gene lost 4 bases and the J gene lost 1 base, with 14 bases spanning the gap. This CDR3 reads CASSRIQGPSYEQYF. In nucleotides, the CDR3 is TGCGCCAGCAGCCGAATACAGGGTCCGTCCTACGAGCAGTACTTC.

The chain has TRBV4-2 and TRBJ2-1; the D gene is possibly TRBD1 (5 bases). Germline-derived CDR1 and CDR2 are LGHNA and YNFKEQ. The V and J ends lost 2 bases and 7 bases respectively, with 18 bases between them. This CDR3 is 16 amino acids long. The DNA for the CDR3 is TGTGCCAGCAGCCAAAACCAACAGGTTCTCGTGAATGAGCAGTTCTTC. It translates to CASSQNQQVLVNEQFF.

V and J are TRBV5-1 and TRBJ2-7; weak D call: TRBD1 (5 bases). The CDR3 is 12 amino acids. The V and J ends lost 4 bases and 5 bases respectively, with 10 bases between them. Germline V CDR1 and CDR2: SGHRS, YFSETQ. The CDR3 coding sequence is TGCGCCAGCAGCCCAGGGTCCGACGAGCAGTACTTC. Its protein product is CASSPGSDEQYF.

As concerns this clone: This same CDR3 is encoded by further DNA sequences in the sample. The V call is TRBV28, the J call TRBJ2-7; 10 bases match TRBD1. With V trimmed by 7 bases and J by 1 base, 4 bases remained unmatched. This CDR3 has 14 residues. Germline CDR1 reads MDHEN; CDR2 reads SYDVKM. The CDR3 is CASIRDRGSYEQYF. In DNA, the CDR3 is TGTGCCAGCATCCGGGACAGGGGATCCTACGAGCAGTACTTC.

The sample holds one count of this clone. This chain uses TRBV19 with TRBJ2-1, with 10 bases identical to TRBD2. Per germline, CDR1 LNHDA and CDR2 SQIVND (reference sequence). The CDR3 contains 18 residues. J was trimmed by 3 bases and V by 4 bases; bases with no gene match: 12. The CDR3 sequence is CASSKDSGGASIYNEQFF. CDR3 DNA sequence: TGTGCCAGTAGTAAAGACAGCGGGGGGGCCAGCATCTACAATGAGCAGTTCTTC.

V usage is TRBV4-3 and J usage is TRBJ2-5, with D tentatively TRBD2 (5 bases). Germline V gene lookup returns CDR1 LGHNA and CDR2 YSLEER. The CDR3 totals 15 residues. Trimming took 3 bases from V and 7 from J, leaving 18 bases between them. CDR3 DNA: TGCGCCAGCAGCCAGGACTTCCGGGGTCCGGGGACCCAGTACTTC. This codes for CASSQDFRGPGTQYF.

The genes are TRBV19 and TRBJ1-1, with 9 bases identical to TRBD1. Germline CDR1 reads LNHDA; CDR2 reads SQIVND (reference sequence). The junction had 9 bases not matched to a gene; V was cut back by 6 bases and J by 10 bases. CDR3 length equals 13 residues. CDR3 in amino acids: CASRIRTGESAFF. The CDR3 DNA sequence: TGTGCCAGTAGGATCAGGACAGGGGAGTCAGCTTTCTTT.

The V call is TRBV11-3, the J call TRBJ2-7; TRBD1 matches 8 bases. V lost 5 bases and J lost 6; bases outside the gene matches: 3. Germline V gives CDR1 SGHNT, CDR2 YENEEA. The CDR3 runs 12 residues. CDR3 sequence (DNA): TGTGCCAGCAGCCGGACAGGGAGCGAGCAGTACTTC. This codes for CASSRTGSEQYF.

The CDR3 DNA follows: TGTGCCAGCAGGGACCTCGGACAGTACGATAATTCACCCCTCCACTTT. Its protein product is CASRDLGQYDNSPLHF. The chain uses TRBV4-2 and TRBJ1-6; D may be TRBD1 (6 bases). CDR1 is LGHNA, CDR2 YNFKEQ, per germline. This CDR3 region has 16 residues. The V end lost 6 bases, the J end lost 5 bases, and 17 bases lay between the germline ends.

The V call is TRBV6-5, the J call TRBJ1-3; perhaps TRBD1 as D (5 bases). The CDR3 is 14 amino acids. V shed 5 bases and J shed 4 bases, with 12 bases lying between them. Germline CDR1 reads MNHEY; CDR2 reads SVGAGI. CDR3 region: CASSPGLGGNTIYF. Written as DNA, the CDR3 is TGTGCCAGCAGTCCAGGGTTGGGAGGAAACACCATATATTTT.

The chain recombines TRBV11-3 with TRBJ2-6; 8 bases map to TRBD1. The V segment lost 0 bases and the J segment 0 bases; nucleotides outside the gene matches: 7. Germline assignment: CDR1 SGHNT and CDR2 YENEEA. CDR3 length: 19 amino acids. CDR3 in amino acids: CASSLDPRQGNSGANVLTF. Here the CDR3 DNA reads TGTGCCAGCAGCTTAGATCCAAGACAGGGGAACTCTGGGGCCAACGTCCTGACTTTC.

This rearrangement joins TRBV19 to TRBJ1-1, with D unclear. The V end was cut by 5 bases, the J end by 1 base, with 5 bases between. CDR1 and CDR2 (germline): LNHDA, SQIVND (reference sequence). This CDR3 has 12 amino acids. The chain's CDR3 is CASSSGNTEAFF. Here the CDR3 DNA reads TGTGCCAGTAGTTCCGGGAACACTGAAGCTTTCTTT.